The subject of this entry is one T cell receptor beta chain. This record belongs to a study of preoperative IRX-2 immunotherapy in early breast cancer. The V gene end was trimmed by 5 bases and the J gene end by 5 bases; junction bases not matched to a gene: 15. CDR3 length: 17 residues. CDR1 SGHTA and CDR2 FQGNSA come from the germline V gene. The treatment: preoperative locoregional IRX-2 cytokine immunotherapy. Preoperative locoregional IRX-2 cytokine immunotherapy was tested in the phase Ib source study. Profiling relied on immunoSEQ multiplex PCR, and the TCRdb table lists in-frame clones only, not all of them. Here the sample spans over 55,000 clones, approximately 94% being singletons.

The V call is TRBV7-2, the J call TRBJ2-5; the match to TRBD2 covers 9 bases. The sample here was taken from a patient treated with IRX-2 immunotherapy. This clonotype was sampled from a human donor with breast cancer. The CDR3 sequence is CASSLMPHLAGTETQYF. As DNA, the CDR3 is TGTGCCAGCAGCCTAATGCCCCACCTAGCGGGAACCGAGACCCAGTACTTC. Full variable domain (remainder filled in from reference TRBV7-2 and TRBJ2-5): GAGVSQSPSNKVTEKGKDVELRCDPISGHTALYWYRQSLGQGLEFLIYFQGNSAPDKSGLPSDRFSAERTGGSVSTLTIQRTQQEDSAVYLCASSLMPHLAGTETQYFGPGTRLLVL.